These 23 T cell receptor beta chains originate from one sample sequenced in a study of cytomegalovirus exposure and HLA in healthy donors. The protocol was immunoSEQ multiplex PCR, while the TCRdb copy is restricted to in-frame clones and leaves out a portion. The repertoire includes tens of thousands of clones, roughly nine tenths of them detected once, and 1.4% sits in the top ten. The specimen sequenced was PBMCs. All receptors derive from a man aged 18 to 30 in good health and CMV-seronegative.

The chain combines TRBV30 with TRBJ1-3, with 9 bases matching TRBD1. V shed 6 bases, J shed 5 bases, and the junction held 5 bases outside the gene matches. CDR1 GTSNPN and CDR2 SVGIG come from the germline V gene (reference sequence). This CDR3 contains 13 residues. The CDR3, as DNA: TGTGCCTGCAAGGACAGGGGAAGAAACACCATATATTTT. It is translated as CACKDRGRNTIYF.

V usage is TRBV18 and J usage is TRBJ1-3, with D uncertain. Per germline, CDR1 KGHSH and CDR2 LQKENI. Trimming took 8 bases from V and 11 from J, leaving 13 bases between them. This CDR3 comprises 11 residues. CDR3 protein: CASLEEGSIYF. The CDR3 DNA reads as TGTGCCAGCCTTGAGGAGGGATCCATATATTTT. The full variable domain, rest sourced from reference TRBV18 and TRBJ1-3, is NAGVMQNPRHLVRRRGQEARLRCSPMKGHSHVYWYRQLPEEGLKFMVYLQKENIIDESGMPKERFSAEFPKEGPSILRIQQVVRGDSAAYFCASLEEGSIYFGEGSWLTVV.

This clone was found once. The rearrangement joins TRBV7-9 to TRBJ1-3; D not certain. This CDR3 has 12 residues. V was cut by 11 bases and J by 0 bases, with 8 bases left in between. Per germline, CDR1 SEHNR and CDR2 FQNEAQ (reference sequence). The CDR3 DNA reads TGTGCCTCCGAGAGCTCTGGAAACACCATATATTTT. Encoded protein: CASESSGNTIYF.

The chain carries TRBV29-1 and TRBJ2-5; 7 bases match TRBD1. The trim removed 5 bases at V and 4 bases at J, leaving 1 base unmatched. This CDR3 region has 11 residues. The germline CDR1 and CDR2 sequences are SQVTM and ANQGSEA. Here the CDR3 DNA reads TGCAGCGTTTGGACAGGAGAGACCCAGTACTTC. Translating it yields CSVWTGETQYF.

The chain employs TRBV27 and TRBJ1-3, with TRBD1 matching over 12 bases. V shed 1 base, J shed 7 bases, and the junction held 8 bases outside the gene matches. This CDR3 comprises 17 residues. CDR1 and CDR2 (germline): MNHEY, SMNVEV (reference sequence). This CDR3 reads CASSLFRDRGPDNTIYF. CDR3 nucleotide sequence: TGTGCCAGCAGTTTATTCCGGGACAGGGGGCCTGATAACACCATATATTTT.

The V gene is TRBV20-1, the J gene TRBJ2-1; D possibly corresponds to TRBD2 (5 bases). CDR1 is DFQATT, CDR2 SNEGSKA, per germline (reference sequence). The CDR3 spans 11 residues. The CDR3 loop is CIPLRGTEQFF. As DNA, the CDR3 is TGCATCCCGCTCCGGGGAACGGAGCAGTTCTTC.

The chain uses TRBV5-1 and TRBJ1-2; 7 positions match TRBD1. J lost 4 bases, V lost 4 bases, and 10 bases had no gene match. CDR1 is SGHRS and CDR2 is YFSETQ in the germline V gene. The CDR3 spans 15 residues. CDR3 protein: CASSVDRAGGYGYTF. Here the CDR3 DNA reads TGCGCCAGCAGCGTCGACAGGGCCGGCGGCTATGGCTACACCTTC.

The chain couples TRBV2 to TRBJ2-7; 7 positions match TRBD2. The germline V gene has CDR1 SNHLY and CDR2 FYNNEI. The V segment lost 7 bases and the J segment 2 bases; nucleotides outside the gene matches: 8. The CDR3 has 14 residues. CDR3 residues: CASMEREFPYEQYF. CDR3 nucleotide sequence: TGTGCCAGCATGGAGCGGGAATTTCCCTACGAGCAGTACTTC.

The chain combines TRBV29-1 with TRBJ2-1; 8 bases are shared with TRBD1. The length of the CDR3 is 15 residues. V gave up 3 bases and J gave up 5 bases; unmatched junction bases: 9. The V gene's germline CDR1 is SQVTM and CDR2 ANQGSEA. For the CDR3, the DNA is TGCAGCGTTGAGCGTCGACAGGGGCCCAACAATGAGCAGTTCTTC. It encodes CSVERRQGPNNEQFF.

This clone appeared a few times. The CDR3 spells CASSIRKQVYGYTF. CDR3 DNA: TGTGCCAGTAGTATTCGGAAACAGGTCTATGGCTACACCTTC. The gene calls are TRBV19 and TRBJ1-2, with a possible D match to TRBD1 (5 bases). V lost 3 bases to trimming and J lost 4 bases, with 12 bases between them. The germline CDR1 and CDR2 sequences are LNHDA and SQIVND (reference sequence). This CDR3 has 14 amino acids.

The chain employs TRBV28 and TRBJ2-1; D is possibly TRBD2 (7 bases). This CDR3 is 15 amino acids long. From germline, CDR1 is MDHEN and CDR2 SYDVKM. V gave up 4 bases and J gave up 7 bases, with 17 bases separating them. CDR3: CASSSGGGGQNEQFF. The CDR3 nucleotides read TGTGCCAGCAGTTCCGGGGGAGGGGGGCAGAATGAGCAGTTCTTC.

The genes are TRBV5-1 and TRBJ2-2; 7 nucleotides agree with TRBD1. CDR3 length: 17 amino acids. V dropped 4 bases and J dropped 2; count of bases not matched to a gene: 11. CDR1 SGHRS and CDR2 YFSETQ come from the germline V gene. The CDR3 nucleotides read TGCGCCAGCAGCCGAGACAGGGTTAAACGCAACACCGGGGAGCTGTTTTTT. Protein product: CASSRDRVKRNTGELFF.

The chain uses TRBV27 and TRBJ2-7; D may be TRBD2 (6 bases). CDR1 and CDR2 from the germline V gene are MNHEY and SMNVEV (reference sequence). V shed 0 bases and J shed 4 bases, with 10 bases lying between them. This CDR3 comprises 14 residues. The CDR3 is CASSLSGGTYEQYF. The CDR3 coding sequence is TGTGCCAGCAGTTTATCGGGGGGAACTTACGAGCAGTACTTC.

This clone has a single count. This chain uses TRBV19 with TRBJ2-3; D not resolved. The germline V and J ends were trimmed by 8 bases and 2 bases, with 14 bases remaining between them. This CDR3 has 14 amino acids. Germline-derived CDR1 and CDR2 are LNHDA and SQIVND (reference sequence). CDR3: CASSVGVFTDTQYF. The CDR3 coding sequence is TGTGCCAGTTCAGTTGGAGTATTCACAGATACGCAGTATTTT.

In its sample, this clone ranks as medium-sized. This rearrangement joins TRBV6-4 to TRBJ2-2; 10 bases match TRBD2. Germline V gene sequence: CDR1 MRHNA, CDR2 SNTAGT. The V gene end was trimmed by 4 bases and the J gene end by 1 base; junction bases not matched to a gene: 0. This CDR3 is built from 15 residues. The CDR3 DNA reads as TGTGCCAGCAGTGGGACTAGCGGGAACACCGGGGAGCTGTTTTTT. Its translation is CASSGTSGNTGELFF.

V gene TRBV7-2 combines with J gene TRBJ2-1; 10 nucleotides align to TRBD2. Germline V gene sequence: CDR1 SGHTA, CDR2 FQGNSA. V was clipped by 1 base and J by 5 bases; unmatched bases: 11. The CDR3 is 18 amino acids. The CDR3 protein is CASSLGRASGRYNNEQFF. The CDR3 DNA sequence: TGTGCCAGCAGCTTAGGTAGGGCTAGCGGGAGATATAACAATGAGCAGTTCTTC.

The chain combines TRBV30 with TRBJ1-4; D may be TRBD1 (5 bases). CDR1 is GTSNPN, CDR2 SVGIG, per germline (reference sequence). V lost 5 bases, J lost 4 bases, and 11 bases lay in between. The CDR3 is 13 amino acids. The CDR3 bases are TGTGCCTGGGATGACAGACGTAATGAAAAACTGTTTTTT. Translation: CAWDDRRNEKLFF.

The genes are TRBV18 and TRBJ1-4; D possibly corresponds to TRBD1 (6 bases). Germline CDR1 KGHSH, CDR2 LQKENI. Trimming stripped 4 bases from V and 4 bases from J, with 7 bases between. The CDR3 extends over 13 amino acids. This CDR3 is CASSRRGNEKLFF. Here the CDR3 DNA reads TGTGCCAGCTCACGCAGGGGTAATGAAAAACTGTTTTTT.

This chain uses TRBV12-5 with TRBJ2-2; TRBD2 matches 8 bases. CDR1 and CDR2 (germline): LGHNT, FRNRAP. V lost 2 bases and J lost 1; bases outside the gene matches: 3. The CDR3 consists of 16 residues. Here the CDR3 reads CASGLSAGVNTGELFF. Written as DNA, the CDR3 is TGTGCTAGTGGTTTGTCAGCGGGGGTGAACACCGGGGAGCTGTTTTTT.

The genes are TRBV11-2 and TRBJ2-7; 9 bases map to TRBD2. Germline assignment: CDR1 SGHAT and CDR2 FQNNGV. Losses at the gene ends were 5 bases for V and 2 bases for J; bases not matched to a gene: 13. CDR3 length equals 17 residues. The CDR3 reads CASSPISRTSVPYEQYF. CDR3 in DNA: TGTGCCAGCAGCCCAATATCAAGGACTAGCGTTCCCTACGAGCAGTACTTC.

CDR3 amino acids: CASSPGLAGANEQFF. CDR3 nucleotides: TGTGCCAGCAGTCCGGGACTAGCGGGAGCCAATGAGCAGTTCTTC. The rearrangement joins TRBV27 to TRBJ2-1; 14 bases are shared with TRBD2. CDR3 length equals 15 residues. The germline V gene encodes CDR1 MNHEY and CDR2 SMNVEV (reference sequence). The ends lost 5 bases at V and 6 bases at J; junction bases unmatched: 3.

The genes are TRBV18 and TRBJ2-2; D is possibly TRBD1 (5 bases). Germline loops: CDR1 KGHSH, CDR2 LQKENI. The CDR3 has 15 amino acids. With 2 bases removed from V and 2 bases from J, the gap between germline ends came to 9 bases. DNA for the CDR3: TGTGCCAGCTCACCAGGGGCAGTTAACACCGGGGAGCTGTTTTTT. Protein sequence: CASSPGAVNTGELFF.

The gene calls are TRBV5-4 and TRBJ2-1, with a weak D call TRBD2 (6 bases). The CDR3 is 13 residues long. The germline V gene has CDR1 SGHNT and CDR2 YYREEE (reference sequence). Between the trimmed V and J ends, which lost 5 bases and 10 bases, there was a span of 16 bases. CDR3 nucleotides: TGTGCCAGCAGTTACAATAGCGGAGAGGAGCAGTTCTTC. Encoded protein: CASSYNSGEEQFF.